The following is a TCR beta chain sequence with its context. As handled by the study authors: The assay estimated nucleated cells by amplifying reference gene primers. Assay used: immunoSEQ multiplex PCR; TCRdb lists only in-frame clones, some missing. V and J calls and clone size are as listed in that table; D and trimming were resolved from the DNA. The sample yields approximately 100,000 clones, about 90% seen once. J lost 7 bases, V lost 6 bases, and 16 bases had no gene match. Per germline, CDR1 MDHEN and CDR2 SYDVKM. This CDR3 region has 17 residues. The data belong to a study of blood T cell repertoires in COVID-19. Study as a whole: T cells, B-cell-depleted T cells, or PBMCs provided the cDNA or gDNA that served as material.

The clonotype was recovered from a human donor in a cohort sampled during active COVID-19. This chain links TRBV28 with TRBJ2-2; 8 nucleotides line up with TRBD1. Sequencing was done on a sample of peripheral blood. Here the CDR3 reads CASSSLFIDRGNGELFF. As DNA, the CDR3 is TGTGCCAGCAGCTCACTTTTCATCGACAGGGGAAACGGGGAGCTGTTTTTT.